This TCR beta chain was sequenced during a study of T cell responses to AZD1222 COVID-19 vaccine. Only in-frame clones appear in the TCRdb table, and some are missing; sequencing was by immunoSEQ multiplex PCR. Among 95,000 to 150,000 clones listed, 75% to 90% were seen once. There are 16 residues in the CDR3. V lost 5 bases to trimming and J lost 1 base, with 15 bases between them. CDR1 and CDR2 from the germline V gene are SGHTA and FQGTGA. The V gene is TRBV7-3, the J gene TRBJ2-1, with D perhaps matching TRBD2 (5 bases). The TCR originated in an adult in good health. The sample was peripheral blood, taken on day 0 of AZD1222 vaccination. The CDR3, as DNA: TGTGCCAGCAGCCTAAATAGCGCCTTATCCTACAATGAGCAGTTCTTC. Residues: CASSLNSALSYNEQFF.